This T cell receptor (beta chain) derives from a study of T cell repertoires in aging, cancer and after chemotherapy. Study summary: Over several months to years, re-sampled healthy donor repertoires clearly shared clones.

Overall study findings and caveats: No conclusions about immunological memory after chemotherapy can be drawn from the repertoire data. Age-matched healthy donors had significantly more diverse, less clonal blood TCR repertoires than untreated cancer patients. In cancer patients, declining TCR diversity with age involved lost richness and lost evenness.

Notes on this clonotype: What it binds is not known.

Germline V gene data show CDR1 as SGHNT and CDR2 as YYREEE (reference sequence). CDR3 length equals 16 residues. Trimming took 3 bases from V and 8 from J, leaving 22 bases between them. TCR beta rearrangements were amplified from peripheral blood genomic DNA. A mixed TRB-A/B primer pool amplified rearranged TRB by multiplex touch-down PCR. In TCRdb, the multiplex PCR reads were re-called with MiXCR into one record per CDR3 protein. The table includes several thousand distinct CDR3 sequences, around 34% detected once. The rearrangement links TRBV5-4 to TRBJ2-3, with a possible D match to TRBD2 (7 bases). The material sequenced was blood. This clonotype was obtained from a human donor in good health. The donor label of this sample is uncertain. CDR3 loop: CASSSPSVGGHSTQYF. The DNA of the CDR3 is TGTGCCAGCAGCTCCCCTTCAGTGGGGGGGCATAGTACGCAGTATTTT.